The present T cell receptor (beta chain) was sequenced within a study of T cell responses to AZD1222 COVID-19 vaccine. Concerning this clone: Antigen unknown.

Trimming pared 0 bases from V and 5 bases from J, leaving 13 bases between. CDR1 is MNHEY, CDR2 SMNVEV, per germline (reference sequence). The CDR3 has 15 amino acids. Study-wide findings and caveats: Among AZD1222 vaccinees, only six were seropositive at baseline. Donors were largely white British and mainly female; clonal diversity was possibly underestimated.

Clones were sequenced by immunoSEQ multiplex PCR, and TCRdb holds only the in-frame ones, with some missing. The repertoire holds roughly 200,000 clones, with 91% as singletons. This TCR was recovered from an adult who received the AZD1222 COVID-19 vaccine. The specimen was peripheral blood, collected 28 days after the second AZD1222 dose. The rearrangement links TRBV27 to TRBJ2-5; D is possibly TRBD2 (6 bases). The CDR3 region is CASSLSRLEGETQYF. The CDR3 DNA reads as TGTGCCAGCAGTTTATCGAGACTAGAAGGGGAGACCCAGTACTTC.